This TCR beta chain was sequenced for a study of blood T cell repertoires in COVID-19. This clone was observed a single time. Original processing methods: Estimates of nucleated cell counts were drawn from the amplification of reference gene primers. Clones were sequenced by immunoSEQ multiplex PCR, and TCRdb holds only the in-frame ones, with some missing. The DNA was the basis for D and trimming; V, J and clone size are from that table. The sample holds under 120,000 clones, about 85% seen once. What was sequenced was peripheral blood. The sequence was obtained from a human donor in a cohort sampled during active COVID-19.

The CDR3 loop is CASSTLTARQGGYGYTF. The CDR3 DNA follows: TGTGCCAGCAGCACCCTCACGGCTCGACAGGGCGGCTATGGCTACACCTTC. The genes are TRBV7-2 and TRBJ1-2; the match to TRBD1 covers 7 bases. CDR1 is SGHTA, CDR2 FQGNSA, per germline. V lost 5 bases, J lost 4 bases, and 16 bases stayed unmatched. There are 17 residues in the CDR3.